This TCR beta chain is drawn from a study of regulatory T cells in long-lasting Graves disease. Relying on iRepertoire HTBI primers and Arm-PCR of CDR3 regions, the team built TCR beta libraries. MiXCR, run by TCRdb on the multiplex PCR reads, gives a single entry per CDR3 protein. There are hundreds of thousands of distinct CDR3 sequences in the sample; around 15% occur only once, and more than 15% lies in the top ten. CDR1 is ENHRY and CDR2 is SYGVKD in the germline V gene. Germline trimming cut 6 bases from V and 4 bases from J; bases unmatched to any gene: 8. CDR3 length: 15 residues. Time point meaning: newly diagnosed GD, antithyroid drugs for less than 3 months. RNA from PBMCs was the source of the TCR library. EDTA tubes collected roughly 9.6 milliliters of peripheral blood. This same sample was also taken into another study, of T cells in Graves' hyperthyroidism and ophthalmopathy. This second report adds: Stability of Graves' hyperthyroidism was defined as absent ophthalmopathy progression within 18 months. In the first-round RT-PCR of the TCR CDR3, the HTBI primer set was used.

V gene TRBV10-3 combines with J gene TRBJ2-3; 9 bases match TRBD1. The TCR was taken from a young woman with Graves disease. The sample consisted of peripheral blood mononuclear cells (PBMCs), taken at new diagnosis, from a patient treated with antithyroid drugs. Written as DNA, the CDR3 is TGTGCCATCAGGGCGAGGGACAGGGAATCAGATACGCAGTATTTT. This translates into CAIRARDRESDTQYF.